The 20 T cell receptor beta chains below come from one sample, sequenced in a study of OX40 agonist ivuxolimab in advanced cancers. The table came from immunoSEQ multiplex PCR; TCRdb's copy has only in-frame clones and leaves some out. The sample carries around 50,000 clones, roughly four fifths recorded once. This sample comprised CD4+ or CD8+ T cells sorted from blood, obtained in a trial of the OX40 agonist ivuxolimab. The origin of the receptors is an adult with an advanced solid tumor such as melanoma, head and neck, liver or kidney cancer.

The V and J genes are TRBV7-8 and TRBJ2-2; 7 bases line up with TRBD1. The CDR3 covers 17 residues. The V segment lost 4 bases and the J segment 5 bases; nucleotides outside the gene matches: 13. Per the germline V gene, CDR1 is SGHVS and CDR2 is FQNEAQ. CDR3 residues: CASSSVFKGQKTGELFF. DNA for the CDR3: TGTGCCAGCAGCTCGGTATTTAAGGGACAGAAGACCGGGGAGCTGTTTTTT.

The chain recombines TRBV19 with TRBJ2-3, with 7 bases aligning to TRBD2. This CDR3 is 16 amino acids long. J lost 1 base, V lost 4 bases, and 8 bases had no gene match. Germline assignment: CDR1 LNHDA and CDR2 SQIVND (reference sequence). The CDR3 bases are TGTGCCAGTAGTAATGGTGGGGGGGTACGCACAGATACGCAGTATTTT. Protein product: CASSNGGGVRTDTQYF.

The chain combines TRBV6-1 with TRBJ2-7; TRBD1 is a possible D gene (5 bases). The CDR3 has 11 amino acids. CDR1 is MNHNS and CDR2 is SASEGT in the germline V gene. V lost 7 bases, J lost 1 base, and 5 bases lay in between. The CDR3 region has the DNA TGTGCCAGCAAGGGGTCCTACGAGCAGTACTTC. It codes for CASKGSYEQYF.

J is TRBJ1-1 and V is TRBV10-1; D is perhaps TRBD1 (5 bases). This CDR3 comprises 14 residues. V dropped 2 bases and J dropped 4 bases, with 11 bases sitting between them. The germline CDR1 and CDR2 sequences are WNHNN and SYGVQD (reference sequence). CDR3 in DNA: TGCGCCAGCAGTGAGCAGGTCACAGGCACTGAAGCTTTCTTT. It translates to CASSEQVTGTEAFF.

The chain carries TRBV4-1 and TRBJ1-2; 9 nucleotides align to TRBD1. Germline values: CDR1 MGHRA, CDR2 YSYEKL. CDR3 size: 15 residues. J was trimmed by 2 bases and V by 1 base; bases with no gene match: 2. CDR3 protein: CASSQADRGNYGYTF. CDR3 nucleotide sequence: TGCGCCAGCAGCCAAGCTGACAGGGGGAACTATGGCTACACCTTC.

A remark on this clone: The sample carries other DNA sequences with the same CDR3. The rearrangement links TRBV29-1 to TRBJ2-3; no firm D call. V shed 4 bases and J shed 0 bases, with 2 bases lying between them. CDR1 and CDR2 (germline): SQVTM, ANQGSEA. The CDR3 is made up of 11 amino acids. The CDR3 here is CSVGSTDTQYF. The CDR3 coding sequence is TGCAGCGTTGGCAGCACAGATACGCAGTATTTT.

V is TRBV27 and J is TRBJ2-5; D not resolved. V was pared by 2 bases and J by 5 bases, with 3 bases between. CDR3 length equals 11 residues. From germline, CDR1 is MNHEY and CDR2 SMNVEV (reference sequence). Here the CDR3 DNA reads TGTGCCAGCAGTTTAGGGGAGACCCAGTACTTC. Protein: CASSLGETQYF.

V and J are TRBV27 and TRBJ2-2; 7 nucleotides match TRBD1. The CDR3 extends over 16 amino acids. The V segment lost 5 bases and the J segment 3 bases; nucleotides outside the gene matches: 9. Germline assignment: CDR1 MNHEY and CDR2 SMNVEV (reference sequence). The CDR3: CASSPSGQADTGELFF. CDR3 in DNA: TGTGCCAGCAGTCCATCAGGACAGGCAGACACCGGGGAGCTGTTTTTT.

The chain couples TRBV28 to TRBJ1-6; TRBD1 agrees at 9 bases. Per germline, CDR1 MDHEN and CDR2 SYDVKM. The CDR3 consists of 15 residues. With V trimmed by 8 bases and J by 9 bases, 11 bases remained unmatched. DNA for the CDR3: TGTGCCAGCCAGTTATCAGGGACAGGGACTTCACCCCTCCACTTT. It translates to CASQLSGTGTSPLHF. Full variable domain (rest looked up from reference TRBV28 and TRBJ1-6): DVKVTQSSRYLVKRTGEKVFLECVQDMDHENMFWYRQDPGLGLRLIYFSYDVKMKEKGDIPEGYSVSREKKERFSLILESASTNQTSMYLCASQLSGTGTSPLHFGNGTRLTVT.

The V gene is TRBV5-1, the J gene TRBJ1-3, with D perhaps matching TRBD1 (6 bases). Trimming shortened V by 4 bases and J by 4 bases, and 18 bases separated the two germline ends. The CDR3 spans 16 residues. Per germline, CDR1 SGHRS and CDR2 YFSETQ. CDR3 loop: CASSPTAAGTGNTIYF. For the CDR3, the DNA is TGCGCCAGCAGCCCGACAGCCGCCGGGACAGGAAACACCATATATTTT.

The chain couples TRBV28 to TRBJ1-2; TRBD1 agrees at 8 bases. V lost 7 bases and J lost 8; bases outside the gene matches: 12. The CDR3 runs 14 residues. Germline V gene data show CDR1 as MDHEN and CDR2 as SYDVKM. The CDR3 here is CASTFRTGIMGYTF. The DNA of the CDR3 is TGTGCCAGCACTTTTCGGACAGGGATTATGGGCTACACCTTC.

The rearrangement uses TRBV7-9 and TRBJ2-5; unclear D gene. The J call is in doubt because the DNA end fits TRBJ2-7 better. There are 14 residues in the CDR3. The germline CDR1 and CDR2 sequences are SEHNR and FQNEAQ (reference sequence). CDR3 sequence: CASSLDNGAYEQYF. The CDR3 DNA sequence: TGTGCCAGCAGCTTAGATAACGGCGCCTACGAGCAGTACTTC.

This chain links TRBV6-5 with TRBJ1-3; unclear D gene. The germline V and J ends were trimmed by 4 bases and 0 bases, with 10 bases remaining between them. This CDR3 has 15 residues. Germline V CDR1 and CDR2: MNHEY, SVGAGI. The CDR3 is CASSSGSGSGNTIYF. CDR3 DNA: TGTGCCAGCAGTTCGGGCAGCGGCTCTGGAAACACCATATATTTT.

This chain uses TRBV6-5 with TRBJ2-7; D could derive from TRBD1 or TRBD2 (5 bases each). This CDR3 is 14 amino acids long. The V and J ends lost 7 bases and 4 bases respectively, with 17 bases between them. Germline-derived CDR1 and CDR2 are MNHEY and SVGAGI. The CDR3 DNA reads as TGTGCCAGCACCCAACCCGGGACGCCGTACGAGCAGTACTTC. Translated: CASTQPGTPYEQYF.

The V and J genes are TRBV11-2 and TRBJ2-5; TRBD2 matches 11 bases. Looked up from germline, CDR1 is SGHAT and CDR2 is FQNNGV. CDR3 length: 16 residues. V gave up 3 bases and J gave up 5 bases; unmatched junction bases: 8. The CDR3 DNA reads as TGTGCCAGCAGCTTGAGGGGTCTAGCGGGGGGCGAGACCCAGTACTTC. Encoded protein: CASSLRGLAGGETQYF.

The chain carries TRBV16 and TRBJ1-3, with D unclear. The CDR3 extends over 14 amino acids. Trimming removed 4 bases from V and 0 bases from J, with 7 bases in between. Germline CDR1 reads KGHSY; CDR2 reads FQNENV. In nucleotides, the CDR3 is TGTGCCAGCAGCCGACTCGACTCTGGAAACACCATATATTTT. This translates into CASSRLDSGNTIYF. The full variable domain, its missing parts supplied by reference TRBV16 and TRBJ1-3, is GEEVAQTPKHLVRGEGQKAKLYCAPIKGHSYVFWYQQVLKNEFKFLISFQNENVFDETGMPKERFSAKCLPNSPCSLEIQATKLEDSAVYFCASSRLDSGNTIYFGEGSWLTVV.

V gene TRBV2 combines with J gene TRBJ2-3; a weak D match, TRBD2 (6 bases). CDR1 and CDR2 (germline): SNHLY, FYNNEI. This CDR3 region has 15 residues. Trimming took 3 bases from V and 2 from J, leaving 12 bases between them. CDR3 sequence: CASSDFGGTTDTQYF. CDR3 nucleotide sequence: TGTGCCAGCAGTGATTTCGGGGGAACCACAGATACGCAGTATTTT.

V gene TRBV29-1 combines with J gene TRBJ2-1, with 8 bases lining up with TRBD2. Trimming cost V 7 bases and J 9 bases; bases outside gene matches: 8. The germline CDR1 and CDR2 sequences are SQVTM and ANQGSEA. CDR3 length equals 12 residues. CDR3 DNA sequence: TGCAGCGGATATGCGGGGGGCCCTGAGCAGTTCTTC. Protein sequence: CSGYAGGPEQFF.

The J gene is TRBJ2-1, the V gene TRBV6-5; D is possibly TRBD2 (6 bases). The germline V gene encodes CDR1 MNHEY and CDR2 SVGAGI. This CDR3 is built from 15 residues. V lost 6 bases, J lost 0 bases, and 12 bases lay in between. The CDR3: CASRKRVSSYNEQFF. In DNA, the CDR3 is TGTGCCAGCAGGAAGCGGGTTAGCTCCTACAATGAGCAGTTCTTC.

The chain employs TRBV28 and TRBJ1-6, with 9 nucleotides matching TRBD1. V gave up 7 bases and J gave up 7 bases; unmatched junction bases: 5. CDR1 is MDHEN, CDR2 SYDVKM, per germline. The CDR3 covers 14 residues. The CDR3 protein is CASKGQGQNSPLHF. In nucleotides, the CDR3 is TGTGCCAGCAAAGGACAGGGGCAAAATTCACCCCTCCACTTT. The full variable domain, in which reference TRBV28 and TRBJ1-6 provide the parts outside the CDR3, is DVKVTQSSRYLVKRTGEKVFLECVQDMDHENMFWYRQDPGLGLRLIYFSYDVKMKEKGDIPEGYSVSREKKERFSLILESASTNQTSMYLCASKGQGQNSPLHFGNGTRLTVT.